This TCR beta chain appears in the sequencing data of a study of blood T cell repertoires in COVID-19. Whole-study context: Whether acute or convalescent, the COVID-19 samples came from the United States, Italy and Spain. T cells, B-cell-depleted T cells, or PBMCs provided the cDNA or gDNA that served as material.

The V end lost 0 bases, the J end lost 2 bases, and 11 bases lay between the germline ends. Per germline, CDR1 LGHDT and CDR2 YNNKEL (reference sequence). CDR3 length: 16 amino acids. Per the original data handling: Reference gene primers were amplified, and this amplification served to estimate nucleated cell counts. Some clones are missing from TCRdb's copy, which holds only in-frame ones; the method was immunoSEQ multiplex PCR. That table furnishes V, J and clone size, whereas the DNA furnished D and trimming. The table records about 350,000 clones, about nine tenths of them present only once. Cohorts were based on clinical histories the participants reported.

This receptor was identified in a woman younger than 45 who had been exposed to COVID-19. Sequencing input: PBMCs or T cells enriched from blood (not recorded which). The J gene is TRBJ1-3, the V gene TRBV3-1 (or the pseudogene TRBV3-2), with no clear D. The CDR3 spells CASSQESPRTGNTIYF. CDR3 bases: TGTGCCAGCAGCCAAGAATCCCCCAGGACTGGAAACACCATATATTTT.